This T cell receptor (beta chain) appears in the sequencing data of a study of T-cell reconstitution after alpha-beta-depleted transplantation in children (dated by TCRdb to the mid-2010s). As for the study more broadly: The study quantitatively tracked T-cell immune reconstitution after TCRalphabeta/CD19-depleted allogeneic hematopoietic cell transplantation in children using TCR repertoire profiling.

General findings and caveats noted by the study authors: In some patients, the high TCRbeta diversity seen at day 60 was put down to recipient T cells and intrathymic progenitors that had survived conditioning. About two months after transplant, the apparently early recovery of alphabetaT-cell counts reportedly depended on just several hundred clones that had expanded rapidly and came from non-depleted graft cells. The frequencies of hyperexpanded clones fell over the following months, and after one year, T-cell counts and TCRbeta diversity were mostly attributed to newly produced T cells.

The CDR3, from cysteine to phenylalanine, totals 15 residues. Solely the CDR3 DNA is kept, with 45 bases framed from the first base. The germline V gene provides CDR1 SGHRS and CDR2 YFSETQ. Trimming takes 4 bases from V and 2 bases from J, and the germline ends sit 16 bases apart. Libraries were prepared through PCR. The run used an Illumina HiSeq 2500. TCR library preparation used molecular barcoding, with unique molecular identifiers applied to normalize quantification of the TCRbeta repertoire. TCRdb reanalyzed the raw reads on its own, using fastp at Q25 for trimming and MiXCR for clone calling, and kept in-frame beta chains. Each entry is one CDR3 protein sequence, shown with its most common DNA and genes. Across this sample there are around 490,000 distinct CDR3 sequences, with about an eighth seen only once. 14% of the sample belongs to the ten largest clones. Notes on this clonotype: This receptor's antigen is unknown. No base quality information exists; no much larger clone differs at one position.

The treatment or condition label, read with the paper, signifies: allogeneic hematopoietic cell transplantation with graft depleted of TCRalphabeta T cells and CD19 B cells. Transplant recipients were children who received TCRalphabeta/CD19-depleted allogeneic hematopoietic cell grafts. The starting material was PBMCs, mostly from graft donor cells, obtained 180 days after TCRalphabeta/CD19-depleted stem cell transplant. The sequence links TRBV5-1 to TRBJ2-7, with TRBD2 as a weak D call on 7 bases. The source is a female patient between 2 and 15 years old who had a stem cell transplant for aplastic anemia, so the T cells may come from the graft donor. The encoded CDR3 is CASSGGAGFPYEQYF. The DNA sequence is TGCGCCAGCAGCGGGGGGGCGGGATTCCCCTACGAGCAGTACTTC. Joined to the reference TRBV5-1 and TRBJ2-7 proteins, this CDR3 gives the full variable domain: KAGVTQTPRYLIKTRGQQVTLSCSPISGHRSVSWYQQTPGQGLQFLFEYFSETQRNKGNFPGRFSGRQFSNSRSEMNVSTLELGDSALYLCASSGGAGFPYEQYFGPGTRLTVT.